This T cell receptor beta chain was documented in a study of shared clonotypes between healthy human individuals. Study details: Each donor's CD8 memory used one plate, CD8 naive two, each CD4 subset three. Study-level findings and limits: Naive CD4 clonotypes were shared across a few donors at roughly 5.5%.

A word on this clone: The antigen is unknown. Other DNA sequences of this sample code for an identical CDR3.

The germline V gene has CDR1 SGHRS and CDR2 YFSETQ. The CDR3 spans 12 residues. Trimming removed 2 bases from V and 3 bases from J, with 5 bases in between. In the original analysis: Junction-only immunoSEQ data arrived without quality scores, meaning filtering differed. Libraries were prepared by immunoSEQ multiplex PCR; TCRdb keeps only in-frame clonotypes and omits some of them. V and J calls and clone size come straight from that table; D and trimming were deduced from the DNA. The data hold about 990,000 clones, with approximately 80% observed a single time. The gene calls are TRBV5-1 and TRBJ1-1, with D perhaps TRBD1 (5 bases). Sequencing was carried out using memory CD4+ T cells from PBMCs. The subset denotes: CD45RA-negative fraction. This receptor was identified in a man aged 18 to 29 in good health. Some clones in this sample may be carry-over from other donors' samples. The CDR3 sequence: CASSLGDTEAFF. The CDR3 DNA reads TGCGCCAGCAGCTTAGGGGACACTGAAGCTTTCTTT.